This T cell receptor beta chain was identified in a study of cytomegalovirus exposure and HLA in healthy donors. A remark on this clone: Its antigen is not identified.

Deletions cut 7 bases from V and 3 bases from J, with 15 bases between. Germline V gives CDR1 SQVTM, CDR2 ANQGSEA. This CDR3 has 13 residues. The primer mix had 60 Vbeta and 13 Jbeta primers. TCRdb's copy holds only in-frame clones and misses some; the assay was immunoSEQ multiplex PCR. The repertoire includes hundreds of thousands of clones, about 75% of them detected once, and 1.5% to 2% sits in the top ten. General study results and limits: Later analysis identified a missense DCLRE1C variant that was linked to TCR beta V- and J-gene trimming. Solely CMV serostatus was available to characterize immune exposure. A classifier reportedly called cytomegalovirus status with high sensitivity and specificity.

The receptor was derived from a male donor in good health and CMV-seronegative. The V and J genes are TRBV29-1 and TRBJ1-1; possible D gene TRBD1, 5 bases. The specimen sequenced was PBMCs. The CDR3 protein is CSAESGGDTEAFF. The CDR3 DNA sequence: TGCAGCGCCGAGTCGGGGGGAGACACTGAAGCTTTCTTT.